This TCR beta chain was observed in a study of blood T cells in healthy people across ages. Across the whole study: Template switching picked up about one barcoded beta molecule for each two T cells. Study results and limitations: The study regarded diversity estimates from one million T cells as underestimates. With donor CMV status unknown, expanded clonotype changes were possibly confounded.

Investigators took about 10 milliliters of peripheral blood from every donor. The second PCR ran roughly 7 to 12 cycles with a sample-barcoded 5' primer and J-beta primers. TCRdb re-called the 5' RACE reads through MiXCR, storing one row per CDR3 protein. The table records over 700,000 distinct CDR3 sequences, roughly 53% of them present only once. As concerns this clonotype: Its matching antigen is unknown. At one end, the junction sequence differs from germline, possibly due to a read error.

Germline-derived CDR1 and CDR2 are KGHSH and LQKENI. This CDR3 contains 12 residues. The source material was blood. This chain joins TRBV18 and TRBJ2-5; D perhaps matches TRBD2 (5 bases). This clonotype originated in an elderly man in good health. The CDR3: CASAPRGETQYF. CDR3 DNA: TGTGCCAGCGCACCCCGCGGGGAGACCCAGTACTTC.